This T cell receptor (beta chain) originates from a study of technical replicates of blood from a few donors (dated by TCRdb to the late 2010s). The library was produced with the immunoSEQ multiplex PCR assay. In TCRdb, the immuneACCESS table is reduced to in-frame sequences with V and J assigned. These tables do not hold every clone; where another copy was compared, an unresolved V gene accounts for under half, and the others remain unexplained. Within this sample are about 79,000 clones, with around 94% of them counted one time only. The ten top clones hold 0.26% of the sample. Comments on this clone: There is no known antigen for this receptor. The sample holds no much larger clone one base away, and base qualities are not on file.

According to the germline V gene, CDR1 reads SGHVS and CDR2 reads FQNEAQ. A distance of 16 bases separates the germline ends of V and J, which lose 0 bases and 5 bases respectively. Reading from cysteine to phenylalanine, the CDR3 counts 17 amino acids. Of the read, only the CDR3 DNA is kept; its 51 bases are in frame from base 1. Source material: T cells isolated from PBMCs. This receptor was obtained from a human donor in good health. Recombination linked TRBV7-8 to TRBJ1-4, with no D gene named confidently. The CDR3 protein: CASSLALPGQWNEKLFF. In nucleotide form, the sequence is TGTGCCAGCAGCTTAGCGCTCCCAGGCCAATGGAATGAAAAACTGTTTTTT.